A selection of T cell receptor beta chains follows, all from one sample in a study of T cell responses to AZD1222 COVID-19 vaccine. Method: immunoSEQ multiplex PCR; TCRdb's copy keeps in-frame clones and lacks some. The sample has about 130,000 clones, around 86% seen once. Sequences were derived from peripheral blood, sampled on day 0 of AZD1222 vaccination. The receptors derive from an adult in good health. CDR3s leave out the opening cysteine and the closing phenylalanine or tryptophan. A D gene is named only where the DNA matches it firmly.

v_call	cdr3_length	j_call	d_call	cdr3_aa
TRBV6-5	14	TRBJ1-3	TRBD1	ASSYDTGGRGNTIY
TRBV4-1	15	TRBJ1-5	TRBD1	ASSQSGTGWGNQPQH
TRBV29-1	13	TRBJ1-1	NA	SVEDLGRRDTEAF
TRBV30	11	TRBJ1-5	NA	AWSVRSNQPQH
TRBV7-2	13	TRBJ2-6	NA	ASSLEAPGANVLT
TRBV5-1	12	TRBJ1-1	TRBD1	ASSPGQSNTEAF
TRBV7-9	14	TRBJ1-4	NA	ASSVTRGATNEKLF
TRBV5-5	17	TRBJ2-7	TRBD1	ASSVLPGQGSIWGSEQY
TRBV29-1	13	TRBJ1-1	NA	SVSGGWGMNTEAF
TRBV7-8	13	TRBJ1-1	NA	ASSLVATLNTEAF
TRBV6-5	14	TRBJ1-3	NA	ASSSLGTDSGNTIY
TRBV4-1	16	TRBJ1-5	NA	ASSQDQPRRGSGQPQH
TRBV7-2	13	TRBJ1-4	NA	ASSFGSATNEKLF
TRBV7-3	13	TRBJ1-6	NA	ASSLTAGRVSPLH
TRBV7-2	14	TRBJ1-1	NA	ASSLDSPSRNTEAF
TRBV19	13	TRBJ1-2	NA	ASSISDRVGNGYT
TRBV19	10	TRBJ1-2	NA	ASSVRWDGYT
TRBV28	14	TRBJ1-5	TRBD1	ASSPSDRGGGQPQH
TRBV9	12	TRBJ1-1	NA	ASSVATGNTEAF
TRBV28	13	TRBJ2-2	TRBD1	ASSSRTGDTGELF
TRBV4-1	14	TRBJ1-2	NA	ASSQGFRGRNYGYT
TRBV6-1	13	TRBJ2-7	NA	ASSEVPGSSYEQY
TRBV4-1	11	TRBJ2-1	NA	ASSQDRNNEQF
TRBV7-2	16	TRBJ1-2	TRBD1	ASSLGLGTVGGFGGYT
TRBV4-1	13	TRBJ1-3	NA	ASSQEEDPGNTIY
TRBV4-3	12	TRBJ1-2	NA	ASSQEPGGGGYT
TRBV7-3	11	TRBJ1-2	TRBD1	ASSPGTGSGYT
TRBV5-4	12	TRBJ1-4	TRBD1	ASSPDRVGEKLF
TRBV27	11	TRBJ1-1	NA	ASSFRTNTEAF
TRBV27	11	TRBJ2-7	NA	ASSTHRDYEQY
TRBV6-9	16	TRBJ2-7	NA	ASSYWGGQAPSSYEQY
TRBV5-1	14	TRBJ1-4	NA	ASSLALTGRGEKLF
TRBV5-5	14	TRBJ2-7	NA	ASSSEGRDGSYEQY
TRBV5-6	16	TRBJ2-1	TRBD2	ASSFLRVRSGVKNEQF
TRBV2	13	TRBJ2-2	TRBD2	ASRLRGGTTGELF
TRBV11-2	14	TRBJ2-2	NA	ASSTRTVLNTGELF